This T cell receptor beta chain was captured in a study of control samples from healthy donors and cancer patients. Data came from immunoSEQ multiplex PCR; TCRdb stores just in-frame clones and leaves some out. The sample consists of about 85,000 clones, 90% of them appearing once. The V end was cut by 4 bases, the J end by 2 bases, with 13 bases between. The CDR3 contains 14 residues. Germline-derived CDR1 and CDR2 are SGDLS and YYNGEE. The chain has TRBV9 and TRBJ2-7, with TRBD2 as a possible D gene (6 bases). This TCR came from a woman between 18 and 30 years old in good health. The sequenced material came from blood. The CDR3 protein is CASSPGTGTYEQYF. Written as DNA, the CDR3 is TGTGCCAGCAGCCCTGGGACTGGCACCTACGAGCAGTACTTC.